The present T cell receptor beta chain was sequenced within a study of OX40 agonist ivuxolimab in advanced cancers. Germline CDR1 reads MNHNS; CDR2 reads SASEGT. V shed 2 bases and J shed 6 bases, with 11 bases lying between them. The CDR3 consists of 14 residues. The data were produced by immunoSEQ multiplex PCR, yet TCRdb's version contains in-frame clones alone and is incomplete. The sample lists about 58,000 clones; around 75% were seen once. Autoimmune disease history or systemic immunosuppression led to patients being barred. The J gene is TRBJ1-5, the V gene TRBV6-1; D might be TRBD1 (6 bases). The sample in question was CD4+ or CD8+ T cells sorted from blood, obtained in a trial of the OX40 agonist ivuxolimab. This sequence originates from an adult with an advanced solid tumor such as melanoma, head and neck, liver or kidney cancer. CDR3 sequence (DNA): TGTGCCAGCAGTGAAAGGGCAGGGGTTCAGCCCCAGCATTTT. Protein product: CASSERAGVQPQHF.